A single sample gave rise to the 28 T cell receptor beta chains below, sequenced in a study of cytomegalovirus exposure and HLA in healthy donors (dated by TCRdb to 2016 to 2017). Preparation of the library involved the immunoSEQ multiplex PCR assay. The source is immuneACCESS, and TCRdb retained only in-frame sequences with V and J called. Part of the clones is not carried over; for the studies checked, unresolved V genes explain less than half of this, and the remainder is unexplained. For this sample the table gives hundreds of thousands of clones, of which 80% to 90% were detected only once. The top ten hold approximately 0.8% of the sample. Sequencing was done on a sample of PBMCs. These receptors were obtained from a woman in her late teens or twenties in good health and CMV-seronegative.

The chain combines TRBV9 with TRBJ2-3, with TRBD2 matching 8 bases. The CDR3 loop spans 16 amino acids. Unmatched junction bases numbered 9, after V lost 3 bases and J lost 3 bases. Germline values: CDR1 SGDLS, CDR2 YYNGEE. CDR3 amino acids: CASSAWAGGPTDTQYF. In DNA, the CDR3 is TGTGCCAGCAGCGCCTGGGCGGGAGGTCCGACAGATACGCAGTATTTT.

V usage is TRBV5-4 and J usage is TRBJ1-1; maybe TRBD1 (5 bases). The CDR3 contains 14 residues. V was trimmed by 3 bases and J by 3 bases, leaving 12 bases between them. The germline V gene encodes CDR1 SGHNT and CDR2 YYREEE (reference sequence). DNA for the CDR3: TGTGCCAGCAGCTCGTGGGGCTGGGACACTGAAGCTTTCTTT. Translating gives CASSSWGWDTEAFF.

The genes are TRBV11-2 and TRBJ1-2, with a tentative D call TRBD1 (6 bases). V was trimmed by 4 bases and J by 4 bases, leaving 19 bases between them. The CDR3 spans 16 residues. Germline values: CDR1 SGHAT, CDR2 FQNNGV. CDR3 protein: CASSSLGQRLGYGYTF. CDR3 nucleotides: TGTGCCAGCAGCTCTCTAGGACAGCGTTTAGGCTATGGCTACACCTTC.

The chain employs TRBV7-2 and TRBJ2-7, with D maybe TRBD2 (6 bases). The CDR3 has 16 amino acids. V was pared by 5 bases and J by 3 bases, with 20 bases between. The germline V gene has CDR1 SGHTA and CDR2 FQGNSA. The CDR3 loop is CASSHWEPGVNYEQYF. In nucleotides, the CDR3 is TGTGCCAGCAGCCATTGGGAGCCGGGAGTAAACTACGAGCAGTACTTC.

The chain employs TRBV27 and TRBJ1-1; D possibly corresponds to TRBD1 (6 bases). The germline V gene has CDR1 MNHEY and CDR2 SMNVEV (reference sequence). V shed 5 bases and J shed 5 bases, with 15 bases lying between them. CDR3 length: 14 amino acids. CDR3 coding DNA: TGTGCCAGCAGTCCAGATACAGGGTTAACTGAAGCTTTCTTT. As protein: CASSPDTGLTEAFF.

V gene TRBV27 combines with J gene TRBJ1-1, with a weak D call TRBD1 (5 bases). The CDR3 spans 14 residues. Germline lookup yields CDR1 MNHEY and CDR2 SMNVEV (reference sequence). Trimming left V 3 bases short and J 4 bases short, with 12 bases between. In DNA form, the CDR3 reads TGTGCCAGCAGTTTCGGGGGGATTAGCACTGAAGCTTTCTTT. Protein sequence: CASSFGGISTEAFF.

The CDR3 region has the DNA TGTGCCATCAAGGCAGGGCCTAATAGCAATCAGCCCCAGCATTTT. Its translation: CAIKAGPNSNQPQHF. This chain uses TRBV10-3 with TRBJ1-5, with a tentative D call TRBD1 (5 bases). This CDR3 contains 15 residues. The germline V and J ends were trimmed by 7 bases and 0 bases, with 13 bases remaining between them. Looked up from germline, CDR1 is ENHRY and CDR2 is SYGVKD.

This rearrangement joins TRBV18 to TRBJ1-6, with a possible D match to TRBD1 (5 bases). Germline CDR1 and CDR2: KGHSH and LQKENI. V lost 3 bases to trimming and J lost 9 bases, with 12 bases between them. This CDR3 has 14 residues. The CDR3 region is CASSPSPGGSPLHF. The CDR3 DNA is TGTGCCAGCTCACCGAGTCCGGGGGGTTCACCCCTCCACTTT. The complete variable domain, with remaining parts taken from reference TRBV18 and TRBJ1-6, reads NAGVMQNPRHLVRRRGQEARLRCSPMKGHSHVYWYRQLPEEGLKFMVYLQKENIIDESGMPKERFSAEFPKEGPSILRIQQVVRGDSAAYFCASSPSPGGSPLHFGNGTRLTVT.

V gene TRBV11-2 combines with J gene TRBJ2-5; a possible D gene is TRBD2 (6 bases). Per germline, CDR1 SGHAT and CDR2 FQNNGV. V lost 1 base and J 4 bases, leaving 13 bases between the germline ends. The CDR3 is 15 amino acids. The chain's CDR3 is CASSLATWGVETQYF. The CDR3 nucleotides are TGTGCCAGCAGCTTAGCGACCTGGGGGGTAGAGACCCAGTACTTC.

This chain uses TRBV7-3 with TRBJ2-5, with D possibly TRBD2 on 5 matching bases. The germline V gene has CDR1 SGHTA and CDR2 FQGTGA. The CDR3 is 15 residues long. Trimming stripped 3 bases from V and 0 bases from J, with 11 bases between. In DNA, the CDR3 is TGTGCCAGCAGCTTGGGAGCCGTCCACCAAGAGACCCAGTACTTC. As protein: CASSLGAVHQETQYF.

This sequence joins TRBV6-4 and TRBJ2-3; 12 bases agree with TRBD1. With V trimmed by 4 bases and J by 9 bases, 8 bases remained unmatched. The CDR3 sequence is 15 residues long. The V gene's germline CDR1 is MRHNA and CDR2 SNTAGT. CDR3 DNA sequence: TGTGCCAGCAGTGTTTCCGGGACAGGGGGCGAAACGCAGTATTTT. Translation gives CASSVSGTGGETQYF.

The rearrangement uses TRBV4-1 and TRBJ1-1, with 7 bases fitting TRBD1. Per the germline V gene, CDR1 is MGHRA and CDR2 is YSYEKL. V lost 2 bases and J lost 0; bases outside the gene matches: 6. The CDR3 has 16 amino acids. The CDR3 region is CASSQPDRVVNTEAFF. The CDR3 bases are TGCGCCAGCAGCCAACCAGACAGGGTGGTGAACACTGAAGCTTTCTTT.

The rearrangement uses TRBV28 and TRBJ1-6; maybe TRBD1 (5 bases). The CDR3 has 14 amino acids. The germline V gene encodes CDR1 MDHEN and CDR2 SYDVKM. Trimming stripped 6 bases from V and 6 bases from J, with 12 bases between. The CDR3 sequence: CASRTGTSNSPLHF. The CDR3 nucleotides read TGTGCCAGCAGGACCGGGACTTCTAATTCACCCCTCCACTTT.

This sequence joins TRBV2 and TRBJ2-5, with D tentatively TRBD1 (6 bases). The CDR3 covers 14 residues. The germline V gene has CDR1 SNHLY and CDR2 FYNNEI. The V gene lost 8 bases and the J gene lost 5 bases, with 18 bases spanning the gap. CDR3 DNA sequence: TGTGCCAGCGGGAGTCAGGGGCTTGGGGAGACCCAGTACTTC. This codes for CASGSQGLGETQYF.

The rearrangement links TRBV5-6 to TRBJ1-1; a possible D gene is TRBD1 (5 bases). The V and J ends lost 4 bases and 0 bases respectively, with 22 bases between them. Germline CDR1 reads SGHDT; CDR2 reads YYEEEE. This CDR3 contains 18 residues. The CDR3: CASSPTHGGTPLNTEAFF. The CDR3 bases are TGTGCCAGCAGCCCGACCCACGGGGGAACACCCTTGAACACTGAAGCTTTCTTT. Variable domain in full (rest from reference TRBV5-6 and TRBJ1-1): DAGVTQSPTHLIKTRGQQVTLRCSPKSGHDTVSWYQQALGQGPQFIFQYYEEEERQRGNFPDRFSGHQFPNYSSELNVNALLLGDSALYLCASSPTHGGTPLNTEAFFGQGTRLTVV.

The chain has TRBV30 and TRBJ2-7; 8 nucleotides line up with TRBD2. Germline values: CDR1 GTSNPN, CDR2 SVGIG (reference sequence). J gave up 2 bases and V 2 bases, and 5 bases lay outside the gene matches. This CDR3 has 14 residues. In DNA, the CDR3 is TGTGCCTGGAGTACCAGCGGGGGCCCCTACGAGCAGTACTTC. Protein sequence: CAWSTSGGPYEQYF.

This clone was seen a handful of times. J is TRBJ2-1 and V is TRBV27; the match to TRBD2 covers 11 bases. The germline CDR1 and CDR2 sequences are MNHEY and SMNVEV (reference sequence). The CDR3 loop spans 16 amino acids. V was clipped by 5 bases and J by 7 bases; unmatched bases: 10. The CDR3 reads CASSPESSGRLNEQFF. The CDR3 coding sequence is TGTGCCAGCAGTCCCGAATCTAGCGGGAGGTTAAATGAGCAGTTCTTC.

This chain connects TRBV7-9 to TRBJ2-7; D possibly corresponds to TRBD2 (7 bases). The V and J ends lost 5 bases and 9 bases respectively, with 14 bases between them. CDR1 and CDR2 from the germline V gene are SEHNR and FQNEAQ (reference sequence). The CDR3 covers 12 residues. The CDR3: CASSSAGAWQYF. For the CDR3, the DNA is TGTGCCAGCAGCAGTGCGGGGGCATGGCAGTACTTC. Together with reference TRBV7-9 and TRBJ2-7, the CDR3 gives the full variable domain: DTGVSQNPRHKITKRGQNVTFRCDPISEHNRLYWYRQTLGQGPEFLTYFQNEAQLEKSRLLSDRFSAERPKGSFSTLEIQRTEQGDSAMYLCASSSAGAWQYFGPGTRLTVT.

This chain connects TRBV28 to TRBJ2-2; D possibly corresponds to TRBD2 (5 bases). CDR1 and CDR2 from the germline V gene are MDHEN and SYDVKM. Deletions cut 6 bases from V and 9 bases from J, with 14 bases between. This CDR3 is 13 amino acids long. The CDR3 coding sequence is TGTGCCAGCAGCCGGGCGAGGGCTAGGGAGCTGTTTTTT. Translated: CASSRARARELFF.

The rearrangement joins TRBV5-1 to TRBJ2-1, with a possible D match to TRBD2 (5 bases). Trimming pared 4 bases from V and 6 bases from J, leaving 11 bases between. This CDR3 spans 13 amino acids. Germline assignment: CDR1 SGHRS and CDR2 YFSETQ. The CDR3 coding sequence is TGCGCCAGCAGCAGGCTAGGAGGCAATGAGCAGTTCTTC. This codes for CASSRLGGNEQFF. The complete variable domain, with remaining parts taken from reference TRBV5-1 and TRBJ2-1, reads KAGVTQTPRYLIKTRGQQVTLSCSPISGHRSVSWYQQTPGQGLQFLFEYFSETQRNKGNFPGRFSGRQFSNSRSEMNVSTLELGDSALYLCASSRLGGNEQFFGPGTRLTVL.

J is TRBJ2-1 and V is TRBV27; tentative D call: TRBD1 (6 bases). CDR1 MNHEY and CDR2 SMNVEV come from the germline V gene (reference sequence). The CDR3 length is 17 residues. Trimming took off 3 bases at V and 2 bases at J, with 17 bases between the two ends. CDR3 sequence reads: CASSFTTSGVAYNEQFF. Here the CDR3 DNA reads TGTGCCAGCAGTTTTACGACCTCAGGGGTAGCCTACAATGAGCAGTTCTTC.

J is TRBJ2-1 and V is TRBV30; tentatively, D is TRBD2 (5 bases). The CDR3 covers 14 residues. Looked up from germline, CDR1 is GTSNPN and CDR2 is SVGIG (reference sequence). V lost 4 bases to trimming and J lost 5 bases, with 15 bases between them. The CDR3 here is CAWKAIAINNEQFF. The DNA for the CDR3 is TGTGCCTGGAAAGCCATAGCGATCAACAATGAGCAGTTCTTC.

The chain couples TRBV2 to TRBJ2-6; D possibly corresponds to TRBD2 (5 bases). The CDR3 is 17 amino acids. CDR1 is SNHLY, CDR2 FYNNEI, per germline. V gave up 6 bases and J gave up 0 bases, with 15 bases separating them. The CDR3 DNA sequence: TGTGCCAGCAGGCACCGGGATACCAACTCTGGGGCCAACGTCCTGACTTTC. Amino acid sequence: CASRHRDTNSGANVLTF.

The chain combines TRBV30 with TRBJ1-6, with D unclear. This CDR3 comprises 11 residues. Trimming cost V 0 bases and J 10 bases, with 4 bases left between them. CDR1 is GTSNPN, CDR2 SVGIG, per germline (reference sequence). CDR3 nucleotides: TGTGCCTGGAGTGTAGAGTCACCCCTCCACTTT. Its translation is CAWSVESPLHF.

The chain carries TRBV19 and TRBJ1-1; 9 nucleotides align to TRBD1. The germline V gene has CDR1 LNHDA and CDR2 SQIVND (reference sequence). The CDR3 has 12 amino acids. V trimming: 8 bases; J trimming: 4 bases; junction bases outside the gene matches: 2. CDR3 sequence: CASETGGTEAFF. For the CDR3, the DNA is TGTGCCAGTGAGACAGGGGGCACTGAAGCTTTCTTT.

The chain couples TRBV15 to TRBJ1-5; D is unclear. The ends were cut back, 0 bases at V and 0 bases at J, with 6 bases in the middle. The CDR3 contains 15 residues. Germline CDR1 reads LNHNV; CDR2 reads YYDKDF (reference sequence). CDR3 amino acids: CATSRDGYSNQPQHF. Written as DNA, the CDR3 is TGTGCCACCAGCAGAGACGGGTATAGCAATCAGCCCCAGCATTTT.

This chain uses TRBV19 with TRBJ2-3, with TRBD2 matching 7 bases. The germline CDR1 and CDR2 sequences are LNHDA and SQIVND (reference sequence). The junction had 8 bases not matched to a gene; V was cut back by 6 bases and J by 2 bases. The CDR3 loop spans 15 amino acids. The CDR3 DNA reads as TGTGCCAGTAGCACGGCTAGCGGCTTCACAGATACGCAGTATTTT. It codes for CASSTASGFTDTQYF.

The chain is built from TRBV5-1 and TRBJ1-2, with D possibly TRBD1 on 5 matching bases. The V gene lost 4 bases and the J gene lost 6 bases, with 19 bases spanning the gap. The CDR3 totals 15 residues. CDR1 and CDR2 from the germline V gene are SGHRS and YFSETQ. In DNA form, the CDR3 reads TGCGCCAGCAGCGCAGGAGACGCAGGGCGCGATGGCTACACCTTC. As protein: CASSAGDAGRDGYTF.